This entry features one T cell receptor (beta chain) sequence. Its antigen remains unknown. The sequenced template was cDNA made from the entire isolated RNA. Generated by immunoSEQ multiplex PCR, the TCRdb table keeps only in-frame clones and is missing some. The sample shows around 150,000 clones, under 13% of them seen only once. The source of the sample is a study of beta chain features in type 1 diabetes. Broader study findings: The naive, central memory and Treg TCRB repertoires looked more alike in patients than they did in healthy donors. Shorter TCRB CDR3s, moderately but significantly so, marked every one of the four CD4+ subsets in Type 1 diabetes patients.

Trimming removed 0 bases at V and 4 bases at J, with 4 bases between. Germline V gene sequence: CDR1 SGHDT, CDR2 YYEEEE. The CDR3 spans 13 residues. Cells sorted by CD45RO/CCR7/CD25/CD127/CD95/CD27 comprised CD4+ naive, central memory, regulatory and stem cell-like memory cells. The genes are TRBV5-6 and TRBJ2-2, with unresolved D. The clonotype originates from a man under 40 with type 1 diabetes. Sequencing input: central memory CD4+ T cells from blood. CDR3 in DNA: TGTGCCAGCAGCTTGGTTAGCACCGGGGAGCTGTTTTTT. Its protein product is CASSLVSTGELFF.